This T cell receptor beta chain comes out of a study of blood T cells in healthy people across ages. V shed 0 bases and J 8 bases; nucleotides not matched to a gene: 13. The CDR3 totals 19 residues. Germline CDR1 and CDR2: DFQATT and SNEGSKA (reference sequence). Alongside a J-beta primer mix, a sample-barcoded 5' primer served in a second PCR lasting about 6 to 11 cycles. TCRdb reprocessed the 5' RACE reads with MiXCR, giving one entry per CDR3 protein. Among about 570,000 distinct CDR3 sequences listed, about 27% were seen once. Extracted total RNA amounted to at least 5 micrograms for each sample. Only a few counts were recorded for this clonotype. The same data also contributed to another study, on T cells of mothers and their children. That work states: Nobody spotted any persistent microchimeric T cell clones.

The sequencing input was blood. The receptor's source is a boy younger than 10 in good health. The chain couples TRBV20-1 to TRBJ2-1; 16 bases line up with TRBD2. The CDR3 here is CSARDGTSGRVRGLHEQFF. For the CDR3, the DNA is TGCAGTGCTAGAGATGGGACTAGCGGGAGGGTCCGAGGTCTGCATGAGCAGTTCTTC.